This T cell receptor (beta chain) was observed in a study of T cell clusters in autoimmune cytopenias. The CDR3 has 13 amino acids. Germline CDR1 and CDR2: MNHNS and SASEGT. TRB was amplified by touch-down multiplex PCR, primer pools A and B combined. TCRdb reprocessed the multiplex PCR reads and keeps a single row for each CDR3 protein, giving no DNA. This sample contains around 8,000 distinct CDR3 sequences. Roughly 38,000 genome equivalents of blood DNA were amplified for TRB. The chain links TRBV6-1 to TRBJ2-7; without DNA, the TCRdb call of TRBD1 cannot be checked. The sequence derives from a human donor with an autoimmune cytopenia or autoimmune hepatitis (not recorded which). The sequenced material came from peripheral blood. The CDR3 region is CASSIGTAYEQYF.